This TCR beta chain emerged from a study of cytomegalovirus exposure and HLA in healthy donors. The count of this clone is one. The target antigen is unknown. The J segment lost 5 bases and the V segment lost 2 bases, leaving 1 base of the junction unmatched. This CDR3 has 14 residues. Germline assignment: CDR1 MNHNS and CDR2 SASEGT. Study observations and caveats: Earlier analysis yielded a pattern in which most TCR beta V segments were productive about 90% or about 30% of the time. High sensitivity and specificity were reportedly achieved when the classifier diagnosed cytomegalovirus status. Most sequenced TCRs were rare (though some public TCRs occurred in many donors). Presence/absence analyses treated sequencing depth as roughly uniform across donors.

A multiplex PCR was run with 60 Vbeta primers and 13 Jbeta primers. Profiled with immunoSEQ multiplex PCR; TCRdb holds only in-frame clones, not every one. This sample yields roughly 150,000 clones, of which about 82% are seen a single time; 3% to 3.5% belongs to the top ten. This TCR was sampled from a male donor in good health and CMV-seronegative. The material sequenced was PBMCs. The chain employs TRBV6-1 and TRBJ2-3, with 10 bases matching TRBD2. CDR3: CASSELAGVDTQYF. The CDR3 nucleotides are TGTGCCAGCAGTGAACTAGCGGGGGTAGATACGCAGTATTTT.